This T cell receptor beta chain derives from a study of blood T cells in healthy people across ages. Study-level points and caveats: It was the long-lived donors that had more naive CD4+ cells and higher diversity than aged donors.

This CDR3 is built from 14 residues. Germline values: CDR1 SGHNT, CDR2 YENEEA. Trimming cost V 1 base and J 6 bases, with 11 bases left between them. Through a sample-barcoded 5' primer and a J-beta primer mix, a second PCR was run for roughly 6 to 12 cycles. MiXCR, run by TCRdb on the 5' RACE reads, gives a single entry per CDR3 protein. The table lists around 400,000 distinct CDR3 sequences, over 45% of them singletons. This clonotype has only a few counts. Antigen specificity is unknown. J is TRBJ2-3 and V is TRBV11-3; D remains ambiguous. The sequencing input was blood. The TCR originated in a man in his 60s in good health. The CDR3 spells CASSLGPEPDTQYF. In DNA form, the CDR3 reads TGTGCCAGCAGCTTAGGGCCCGAGCCGGATACGCAGTATTTT. Drawing the rest from reference TRBV11-3 and TRBJ2-3, the complete variable domain is EAGVVQSPRYKIIEKKQPVAFWCNPISGHNTLYWYLQNLGQGPELLIRYENEEAVDDSQLPKDRFSAERLKGVDSTLKIQPAELGDSAVYLCASSLGPEPDTQYFGPGTRLTVL.